This T cell receptor (beta chain) originates from a study of T-cell reconstitution after alpha-beta-depleted transplantation in children. Study outcomes and limitations: The study reportedly traced alpha-beta T cells about two months after transplant to several hundred expanded graft clones. T-cell counts and diversity were attributed mostly to newly produced T cells one year after transplant.

The CDR3 has 13 amino acids. V lost 0 bases to trimming and J lost 1 base, with 7 bases between them. Germline V CDR1 and CDR2: GTSNPN, SVGIG (reference sequence). The TCRbeta library was prepared with unique molecular identifiers. TCRdb reprocessed the PCR reads via MiXCR and lists one record per CDR3 protein. The table has about 580,000 distinct CDR3 sequences, 27% seen once; the top ten hold about 35%. A word on this clonotype: What it binds is unknown.

The clonotype was recovered from a boy younger than two with Wiskott-Aldrich syndrome, due to receive a stem cell transplant. V is TRBV30 and J is TRBJ2-7; no definite D call. The sequenced sample was PBMCs, obtained before TCRalphabeta/CD19-depleted stem cell transplant. The CDR3 coding sequence is TGTGCCTGGAGTGTATCTCGGTCCTACGAGCAGTACTTC. Residues: CAWSVSRSYEQYF.